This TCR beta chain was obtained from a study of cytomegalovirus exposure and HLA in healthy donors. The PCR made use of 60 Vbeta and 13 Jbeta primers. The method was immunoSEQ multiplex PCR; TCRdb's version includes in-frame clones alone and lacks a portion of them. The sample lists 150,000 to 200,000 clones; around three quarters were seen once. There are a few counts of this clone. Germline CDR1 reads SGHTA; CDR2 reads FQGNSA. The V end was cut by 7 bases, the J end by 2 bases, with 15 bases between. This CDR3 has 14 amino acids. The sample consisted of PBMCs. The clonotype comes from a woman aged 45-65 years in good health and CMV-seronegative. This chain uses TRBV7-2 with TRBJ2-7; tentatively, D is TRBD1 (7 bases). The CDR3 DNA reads TGTGCCAGCACCATGGGGGGACAGACCTACGAGCAGTACTTC. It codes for CASTMGGQTYEQYF.